Listed here are 3 T cell receptor beta chains from one sample, sequenced in a study of shared clonotypes between healthy human individuals. Assay: immunoSEQ multiplex PCR; the TCRdb copy retains only in-frame clones and omits some. This repertoire shows about 480,000 clones, over 60% found once; its top ten account for around an eighth. Input material: PBMCs. Receptor source: a woman aged 40 to 50 in good health. Some clones in this sample may be carry-over from other donors' samples.

The J gene is TRBJ2-3, the V gene TRBV29-1; TRBD2 agrees at 12 bases. The CDR3 totals 19 residues. In germline, CDR1 is SQVTM, CDR2 ANQGSEA. V trimming: 0 bases; J trimming: 4 bases; junction bases outside the gene matches: 14. The CDR3 protein is CSVEDGTGASGRAADTQYF. The CDR3, as DNA: TGCAGCGTTGAAGACGGGACAGGGGCTAGCGGGAGGGCCGCAGATACGCAGTATTTT.

V usage is TRBV5-1 and J usage is TRBJ2-7; tentative D call: TRBD2 (6 bases). The CDR3 sequence is 15 residues long. Looked up from germline, CDR1 is SGHRS and CDR2 is YFSETQ. Trimming removed 4 bases from V and 0 bases from J, with 14 bases in between. This CDR3 reads CASSPGSGSSYEQYF. CDR3 nucleotides: TGCGCCAGCAGCCCCGGTAGCGGTAGCTCCTACGAGCAGTACTTC.

This clone was picked up one time. The chain carries TRBV6-5 and TRBJ1-2, with 9 bases identical to TRBD1. Germline V gene sequence: CDR1 MNHEY, CDR2 SVGAGI. CDR3 size: 15 residues. Trimming cost V 5 bases and J 3 bases; bases outside gene matches: 7. The DNA of the CDR3 is TGTGCCAGCAGTGCGACGGGACAGGGCTACTATGGCTACACCTTC. This encodes CASSATGQGYYGYTF.